These 22 T cell receptor beta chains originate from one sample sequenced in a study of T cell responses to AZD1222 COVID-19 vaccine. Libraries were prepared by immunoSEQ multiplex PCR; TCRdb keeps only in-frame clonotypes and omits some of them. Here the sample spans more than 85,000 clones, roughly 90% being singletons. Sequenced here: peripheral blood, sampled 28 days after the second AZD1222 dose. These receptors originate from an adult who received the AZD1222 COVID-19 vaccine.

V and J are TRBV28 and TRBJ2-7; D might be TRBD1 (6 bases). The V gene's germline CDR1 is MDHEN and CDR2 SYDVKM. The V gene lost 5 bases and the J gene lost 5 bases, with 10 bases spanning the gap. The CDR3 totals 12 residues. CDR3 region: CASSTGTHEQYF. Here the CDR3 DNA reads TGTGCCAGCAGTACAGGGACCCACGAGCAGTACTTC.

This chain joins TRBV15 and TRBJ1-1, with unresolved D. This CDR3 has 14 residues. Germline loops: CDR1 LNHNV, CDR2 YYDKDF (reference sequence). The V end lost 1 base, the J end lost 0 bases, and 6 bases lay between the germline ends. The CDR3 DNA reads TGTGCCACCAGCAGAGGAACTATGAACACTGAAGCTTTCTTT. Residues: CATSRGTMNTEAFF. The complete variable domain, with remaining parts taken from reference TRBV15 and TRBJ1-1, reads DAMVIQNPRYQVTQFGKPVTLSCSQTLNHNVMYWYQQKSSQAPKLLFHYYDKDFNNEADTPDNFQSRRPNTSFCFLDIRSPGLGDTAMYLCATSRGTMNTEAFFGQGTRLTVV.

The rearrangement uses TRBV30 and TRBJ1-2; 7 bases fit TRBD1. V shed 4 bases and J 5 bases; nucleotides not matched to a gene: 7. Germline V lookup: CDR1 GTSNPN, CDR2 SVGIG (reference sequence). This CDR3 has 13 amino acids. CDR3 DNA: TGTGCCTGGAAGGGACAGAAAAATTATGGCTACACCTTC. Residues: CAWKGQKNYGYTF.

This chain links TRBV10-3 with TRBJ1-5; D is undetermined. Germline assignment: CDR1 ENHRY and CDR2 SYGVKD. CDR3 length: 12 amino acids. V was trimmed by 10 bases and J by 2 bases, leaving 9 bases between them. CDR3 sequence (DNA): TGTGCCACGTCCTGGGGCAATCAGCCCCAGCATTTT. Translating gives CATSWGNQPQHF.

V usage is TRBV13 and J usage is TRBJ2-5, with TRBD2 identical over 13 bases. Germline V gives CDR1 PRHDT, CDR2 FYEKMQ (reference sequence). Trimming at V came to 4 bases and at J to 5 bases, leaving 19 bases not matched to a gene. This CDR3 region has 20 residues. CDR3 amino acids: CASSSAGPGTSGRAGETQYF. CDR3 sequence (DNA): TGTGCCAGCAGCTCGGCCGGGCCAGGAACTAGCGGGAGGGCCGGGGAGACCCAGTACTTC.

This clone has only one observation. The chain has TRBV6-5 and TRBJ2-7; 9 positions agree with TRBD1. This CDR3 region has 15 residues. The V segment lost 6 bases and the J segment 2 bases; nucleotides outside the gene matches: 8. The germline gives CDR1 MNHEY, CDR2 SVGAGI. The CDR3 loop is CASSIRTGEAYEQYF. CDR3 DNA sequence: TGTGCCAGCAGCATTCGGACAGGGGAGGCCTACGAGCAGTACTTC.

This clone has just one count. The rearrangement links TRBV9 to TRBJ1-1; 9 bases are shared with TRBD1. This CDR3 comprises 12 residues. Looked up from germline, CDR1 is SGDLS and CDR2 is YYNGEE. Unmatched junction bases numbered 5, after V lost 3 bases and J lost 11 bases. The CDR3 DNA follows: TGTGCCAGCAGCGGAAACAGGGGGCGGGCTTTCTTT. Its protein is CASSGNRGRAFF. Full variable domain (outside the CDR3, taken from reference TRBV9 and TRBJ1-1): DSGVTQTPKHLITATGQRVTLRCSPRSGDLSVYWYQQSLDQGLQFLIQYYNGEERAKGNILERFSAQQFPDLHSELNLSSLELGDSALYFCASSGNRGRAFFGQGTRLTVV.

The chain recombines TRBV30 with TRBJ2-5; possibly TRBD2 for D (5 bases). Trimming left V 8 bases short and J 2 bases short, with 12 bases between. Germline V gene sequence: CDR1 GTSNPN, CDR2 SVGIG (reference sequence). The CDR3 length is 12 residues. As DNA, the CDR3 is TGTGCCCGGAACCGGGGACAAGAGACCCAGTACTTC. Encoded protein: CARNRGQETQYF.

V usage is TRBV20-1 and J usage is TRBJ2-1, with TRBD2 identical over 7 bases. The CDR3 covers 15 residues. Germline-derived CDR1 and CDR2 are DFQATT and SNEGSKA (reference sequence). Germline trimming cut 3 bases from V and 2 bases from J; bases unmatched to any gene: 7. The CDR3, as DNA: TGCAGTGCTAGTAGGGGCGGGAGTCCCTACAATGAGCAGTTCTTC. It translates to CSASRGGSPYNEQFF.

This chain connects TRBV19 to TRBJ2-5; 12 bases agree with TRBD2. With V trimmed by 6 bases and J by 0 bases, 2 bases remained unmatched. Germline V CDR1 and CDR2: LNHDA, SQIVND (reference sequence). The CDR3 length is 15 residues. The CDR3 DNA follows: TGTGCCAGTAGACGACTAGCGGGAGACCAAGAGACCCAGTACTTC. Translating it yields CASRRLAGDQETQYF.

The chain has TRBV7-8 and TRBJ2-6, with D possibly TRBD1 on 6 matching bases. CDR3 size: 15 residues. Germline V lookup: CDR1 SGHVS, CDR2 FQNEAQ. The V end was cut by 4 bases, the J end by 2 bases, with 9 bases between. CDR3 region: CASSSQGTGANVLTF. The CDR3, as DNA: TGTGCCAGCAGCTCCCAGGGGACTGGGGCCAACGTCCTGACTTTC. The entire variable domain, with the rest obtained from reference TRBV7-8 and TRBJ2-6, is as follows: GAGVSQSPRYKVAKRGQDVALRCDPISGHVSLFWYQQALGQGPEFLTYFQNEAQLDKSGLPSDRFFAERPEGSVSTLKIQRTQQEDSAVYLCASSSQGTGANVLTFGAGSRLTVL.

The V and J genes are TRBV30 and TRBJ1-1; unclear D gene. The CDR3 has 13 amino acids. The germline V gene encodes CDR1 GTSNPN and CDR2 SVGIG (reference sequence). Trimming left V 2 bases short and J 1 base short, with 8 bases between. The CDR3 nucleotides are TGTGCCTGGAGTCGAAGCCGGAACACTGAAGCTTTCTTT. As protein: CAWSRSRNTEAFF.

The chain combines TRBV28 with TRBJ1-2; D not resolved. The CDR3 is 14 amino acids. CDR1 is MDHEN and CDR2 is SYDVKM in the germline V gene. With 4 bases removed from V and 4 bases from J, the gap between germline ends came to 13 bases. The CDR3: CASSSPQVPYGYTF. The CDR3 region has the DNA TGTGCCAGCAGTTCTCCCCAGGTGCCCTATGGCTACACCTTC.

The chain couples TRBV6-2 or TRBV6-3 to TRBJ2-6; D unresolved. V was shortened by 7 bases and J by 0 bases, with 4 bases between the two germline ends. Per germline, CDR1 MNHEY and CDR2 SVGEGT. The CDR3 has 13 residues. CDR3 DNA: TGTGCCAGCACCCCCTCTGGGGCCAACGTCCTGACTTTC. This sequence encodes CASTPSGANVLTF.

This chain connects TRBV11-2 to TRBJ2-7; 13 bases map to TRBD2. The germline V gene encodes CDR1 SGHAT and CDR2 FQNNGV. Losses at the gene ends were 6 bases for V and 3 bases for J; bases not matched to a gene: 2. This CDR3 spans 14 amino acids. CDR3 coding DNA: TGTGCCAGCAGGTGGACTAGCGGGAGCTACGAGCAGTACTTC. This gives the protein CASRWTSGSYEQYF.

The chain carries TRBV4-1 and TRBJ2-1; no definite D call. The V and J ends lost 1 base and 10 bases respectively, with 5 bases between them. Germline loops: CDR1 MGHRA, CDR2 YSYEKL. The CDR3 covers 11 residues. The CDR3 DNA reads as TGCGCCAGCAGCCAAGCCTCAGAGCAGTTCTTC. This gives the protein CASSQASEQFF.

This sequence joins TRBV5-8 and TRBJ1-3, with D hard to call. V lost 4 bases and J 1 base, leaving 9 bases between the germline ends. CDR3 length equals 14 residues. Germline CDR1 and CDR2: SGHTS and YDEGEE. Here the CDR3 reads CASSPDLSGNTIYF. The CDR3 coding sequence is TGTGCCAGCAGCCCAGATCTATCTGGAAACACCATATATTTT.

This rearrangement joins TRBV20-1 to TRBJ1-1; D is possibly TRBD1 (6 bases). Germline values: CDR1 DFQATT, CDR2 SNEGSKA (reference sequence). Trimming removed 6 bases at V and 11 bases at J, with 16 bases between. The CDR3 length is 11 residues. CDR3 region: CSAPTGPSAFF. The CDR3 nucleotides read TGCAGTGCGCCTACAGGGCCGAGTGCTTTCTTT.

This chain joins TRBV7-6 and TRBJ2-1; 10 bases fit TRBD2. V lost 1 base, J lost 0 bases, and 0 bases stayed unmatched. CDR3 size: 16 residues. Germline V gene data show CDR1 as SGHVS and CDR2 as FNYEAQ. The CDR3 sequence is CASSLERGGSYNEQFF. For the CDR3, the DNA is TGTGCCAGCAGCTTAGAGCGGGGGGGCTCCTACAATGAGCAGTTCTTC.

V and J are TRBV24-1 and TRBJ1-2, with 8 bases identical to TRBD1. This CDR3 spans 15 amino acids. Unmatched junction bases numbered 6, after V lost 4 bases and J lost 3 bases. Per germline, CDR1 KGHDR and CDR2 SFDVKD. As DNA, the CDR3 is TGTGCCACCAGTGACCCCGGACAGGGCTACTATGGCTACACCTTC. Its translation: CATSDPGQGYYGYTF.

This sequence joins TRBV25-1 and TRBJ1-5; D perhaps matches TRBD1 (5 bases). The CDR3 totals 15 residues. V was trimmed by 3 bases and J by 2 bases, leaving 11 bases between them. CDR1 is MGHDK, CDR2 SYGVNS, per germline. The CDR3 reads CASSEQGFGNQPQHF. The CDR3 nucleotides are TGTGCCAGCAGTGAGCAGGGTTTCGGCAATCAGCCCCAGCATTTT.

This chain joins TRBV6-1 and TRBJ2-1; the D gene could be TRBD1 or TRBD2 (5 bases each). V shed 2 bases and J shed 0 bases, with 11 bases lying between them. Germline values: CDR1 MNHNS, CDR2 SASEGT. The CDR3 length is 16 residues. Here the CDR3 DNA reads TGTGCCAGCAGTGAACGTAGAGGGGCCTCCTACAATGAGCAGTTCTTC. Translated: CASSERRGASYNEQFF.